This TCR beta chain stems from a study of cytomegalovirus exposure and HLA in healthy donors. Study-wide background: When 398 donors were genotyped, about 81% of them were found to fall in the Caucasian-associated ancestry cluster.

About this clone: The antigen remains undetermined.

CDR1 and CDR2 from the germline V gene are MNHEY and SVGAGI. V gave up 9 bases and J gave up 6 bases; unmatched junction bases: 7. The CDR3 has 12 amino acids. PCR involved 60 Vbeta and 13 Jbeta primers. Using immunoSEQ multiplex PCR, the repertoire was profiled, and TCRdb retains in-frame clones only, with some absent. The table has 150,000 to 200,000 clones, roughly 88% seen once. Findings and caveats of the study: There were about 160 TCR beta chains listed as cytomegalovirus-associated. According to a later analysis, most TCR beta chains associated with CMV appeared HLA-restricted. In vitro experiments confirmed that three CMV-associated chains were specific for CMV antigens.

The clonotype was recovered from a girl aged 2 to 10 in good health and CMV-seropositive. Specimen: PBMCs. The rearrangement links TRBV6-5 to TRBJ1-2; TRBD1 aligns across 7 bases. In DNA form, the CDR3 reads TGTGCCAGTGATTACAGGGGTGATGGCTACACCTTC. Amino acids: CASDYRGDGYTF.